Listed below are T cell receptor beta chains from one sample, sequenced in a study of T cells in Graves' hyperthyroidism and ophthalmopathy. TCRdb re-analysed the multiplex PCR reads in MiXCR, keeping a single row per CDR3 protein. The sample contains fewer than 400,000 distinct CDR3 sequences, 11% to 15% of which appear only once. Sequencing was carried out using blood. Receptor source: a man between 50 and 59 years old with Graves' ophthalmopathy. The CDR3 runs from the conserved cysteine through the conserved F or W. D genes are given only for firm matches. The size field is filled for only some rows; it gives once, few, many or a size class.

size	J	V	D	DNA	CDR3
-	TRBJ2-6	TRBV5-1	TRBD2	TGCGCCAGCGCGACGGGAGGGGGGTCTGGGGCCAACGTCCTGACTTTC	CASATGGGSGANVLTF
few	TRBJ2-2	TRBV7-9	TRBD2	TGTGCCAGCAGCCGACTAGCGGGAGTGGCCGGGGAGCTGTTTTTT	CASSRLAGVAGELFF
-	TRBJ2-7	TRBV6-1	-	TGTGCCAGCAGAGAGAGAGAACAGGGAGTAAGATACGAGCAGTACTTC	CASREREQGVRYEQYF
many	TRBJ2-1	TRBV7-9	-	TGTGCCAGCATTTCGGGAGTATCCTACAATGAGCAGTTCTTC	CASISGVSYNEQFF
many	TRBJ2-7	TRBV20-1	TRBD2	TGCAGTGCTAGAGGTACTAGCGGGAGCGACGAGCAGTACTTC	CSARGTSGSDEQYF
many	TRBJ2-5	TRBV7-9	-	TGTGCCAGCAGCCGAGGGACTTCCCCCCGAGAGACCCAGTACTTC	CASSRGTSPRETQYF
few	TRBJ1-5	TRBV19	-	TGTGCCAGTAGTATCATGCTCCGGGCCCCACCTCATCAGCCCCAGCATTTT	CASSIMLRAPPHQPQHF
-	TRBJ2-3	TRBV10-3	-	TGTGCCATCAGTGAGCCAGGGCCCGATACGCAGTATTTT	CAISEPGPDTQYF
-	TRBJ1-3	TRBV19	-	TGTGCCAGTAGAGTGGGAGTGCCTGGAAACACCATATATTTT	CASRVGVPGNTIYF
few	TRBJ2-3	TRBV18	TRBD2	TGTGCCAGCTCACCATGGACTAGCGGGAGTGGCACAGATACGCAGTATTTT	CASSPWTSGSGTDTQYF
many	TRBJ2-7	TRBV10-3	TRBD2	TGTGCCATCAGTGTAGCGGGCGAGCAGTACTTC	CAISVAGEQYF
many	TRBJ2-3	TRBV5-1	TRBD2	TGCGCCAGCAGCCACCGACAACCTAGCGGGAGGGGCACAGATACGCAGTATTTT	CASSHRQPSGRGTDTQYF
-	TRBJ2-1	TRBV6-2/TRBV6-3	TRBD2	TGTGCCAGCAGTTACTCGTTAGCGGGAGCTCGCAATGAGCAGTTCTTC	CASSYSLAGARNEQFF
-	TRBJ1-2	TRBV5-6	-	TGTGCCAGCAGTCCTCAGGCGAATGTTGGCTACACCTTC	CASSPQANVGYTF
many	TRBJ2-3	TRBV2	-	TGTGCCAGCAGTGATGGGGAGCTAGACACAGATACGCAGTATTTT	CASSDGELDTDTQYF
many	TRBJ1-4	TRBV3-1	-	TGTGCCAGCAGCCGTCCTTCGCCTGCAACTAATGAAAAACTGTTTTTT	CASSRPSPATNEKLFF
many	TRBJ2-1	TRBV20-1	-	TGCAGTGCTAACGAGTCCCCCCAGTTCTTC	CSANESPQFF
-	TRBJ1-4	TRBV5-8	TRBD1	TGTGCCAGCAGAAGAGGCAGGGGGCTGCTTAGGGATAATGAAAAACTGTTTTTT	CASRRGRGLLRDNEKLFF
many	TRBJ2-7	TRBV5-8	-	TGTGCCAGCAGCTTGAAGGGATCGGGCTACGAGCAGTACTTC	CASSLKGSGYEQYF
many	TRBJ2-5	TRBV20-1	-	TGCAGTGCTAGAGGGATCAGCGGGTACCAAGAGACCCAGTACTTC	CSARGISGYQETQYF
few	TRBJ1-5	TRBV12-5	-	TGTGCTAGTGGTTTGGAGACCGGTCAGCCCCAGCATTTT	CASGLETGQPQHF
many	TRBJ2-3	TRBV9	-	TGTGCCAGCAGCGAGGGACAAAGCACAGATACGCAGTATTTT	CASSEGQSTDTQYF
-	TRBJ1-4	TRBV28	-	TGTGCCAGCAGTTTACGCCCCGGGGGCCTTGTCGATGAAAAACTGTTTTTT	CASSLRPGGLVDEKLFF
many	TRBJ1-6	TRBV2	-	TGTGCCAGCAGGGAACTCCGGAGCTCCTATAATTCACCCCTCCACTTT	CASRELRSSYNSPLHF
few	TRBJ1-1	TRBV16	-	TGTGCCAGCAGCACCGGACATCCGGATTCCGAAGCTTTCTTT	CASSTGHPDSEAFF
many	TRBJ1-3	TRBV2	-	TGTGCCAGCAGTGTTGGGGTAACTGGAAACACCATATATTTT	CASSVGVTGNTIYF
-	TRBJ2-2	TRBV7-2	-	TGTGCCAGCAGCCGGGAGTCTGACGGGGAGCTGTTTTTT	CASSRESDGELFF
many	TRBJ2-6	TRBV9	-	TGTGCCAGCAGCGTCCAATCCGGGACAAGGGGGGCAGGGGCCAACGTCCTGACTTTC	CASSVQSGTRGAGANVLTF
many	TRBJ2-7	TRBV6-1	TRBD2	TGTGCCAGCAAGGGTGGAGCGGGGACCTACGAGCAGTACTTC	CASKGGAGTYEQYF
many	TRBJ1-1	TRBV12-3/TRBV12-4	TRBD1	TGTGCCAGCAGTTATCGGACAGGGTGGAGGATCACTGAAGCTTTCTTT	CASSYRTGWRITEAFF
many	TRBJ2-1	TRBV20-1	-	TGCAGTGCTAGAGATGGGGCCAGGAACAGGGCCTCCTACAATGAGCAGTTCTTC	CSARDGARNRASYNEQFF
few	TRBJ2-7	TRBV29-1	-	TGCAGCTACAGACTTGATCATGGCCACGAGCAGTACTTC	CSYRLDHGHEQYF
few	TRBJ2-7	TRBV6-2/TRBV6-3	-	TGTGCCAGTAAAGACTCGAAAATATACTCCTACGAGCAGTACTTC	CASKDSKIYSYEQYF
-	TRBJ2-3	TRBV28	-	TGTGCCAGCAGCAGACAGGTCCGGGGGTTTAGGCAGTATTTT	CASSRQVRGFRQYF
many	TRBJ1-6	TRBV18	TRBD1	TGTGCCAGCTCACGGGACAGGAACGATTCACCCCTCCACTTT	CASSRDRNDSPLHF
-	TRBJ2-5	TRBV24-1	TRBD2	TGTGCCACCAGTGATTTTGGCCCTGGGCTAGCGGGAGAGTCTTCCCAGTACTTC	CATSDFGPGLAGESSQYF
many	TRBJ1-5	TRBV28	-	TGTGCCAGCAGTTTGAGACCGGGGGGCAATCAGCCCCAGCATTTT	CASSLRPGGNQPQHF
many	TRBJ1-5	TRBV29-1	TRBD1	TGCAGCGTTTGTCCGGGACAGCTCAATCAGCCCCAGCATTTT	CSVCPGQLNQPQHF
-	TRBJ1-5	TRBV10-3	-	TGTGCCATCAGTGAGTGGGATAGCAATCAGCCCCAGCATTTT	CAISEWDSNQPQHF
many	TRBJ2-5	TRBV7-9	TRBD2	TGTGCCAGCAGCGCTGCGGGAGGAGGGGAAGAGACCCAGTACTTC	CASSAAGGGEETQYF
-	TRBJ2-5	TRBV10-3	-	TGTGCCATCAGTGAGCAAAGCAGGGTTCCGGAAGAGACCCAGTACTTC	CAISEQSRVPEETQYF
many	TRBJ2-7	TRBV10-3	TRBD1	TGTGCCATCAACTCTTGGGACAGCTCCTACGAGCAGTACTTC	CAINSWDSSYEQYF
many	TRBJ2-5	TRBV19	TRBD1	TGTGCCAGTAGGAAGAAGGACAGGACTCAAGAGACCCAGTACTTC	CASRKKDRTQETQYF
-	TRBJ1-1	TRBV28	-	TGTGCCAGCAGTTTCTTCCTTCGGGGTGAGAACACTGAAGCTTTCTTT	CASSFFLRGENTEAFF
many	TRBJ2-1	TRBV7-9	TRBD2	TGTGCCAGCAGCTTAGCCTTTGGACTAGCGGGAGGGGAAGAGCAGTTCTTC	CASSLAFGLAGGEEQFF
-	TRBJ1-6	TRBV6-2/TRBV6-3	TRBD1	TGTGCCAGCCTGGGACAGCGCCATTCACCCCTCCACTTT	CASLGQRHSPLHF
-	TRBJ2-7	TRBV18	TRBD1	TGTGCCAGCTCGGGGAACAGGGGATACGAGCAGTACTTC	CASSGNRGYEQYF
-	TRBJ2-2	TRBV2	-	TGTGCCAGCAGTGAAACCCCAGCGAACACCGGGGAGCTGTTTTTT	CASSETPANTGELFF
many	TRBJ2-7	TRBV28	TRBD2	TGTGCCAGCAGTGCCCCGGTGGCTAGCGGATCCTACGAGCAGTACTTC	CASSAPVASGSYEQYF
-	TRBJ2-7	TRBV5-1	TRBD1	TGCGCCAGCAGCTCAGGAAGGACAGGGGGCGCCCACGAGCAGTACTTC	CASSSGRTGGAHEQYF
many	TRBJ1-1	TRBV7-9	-	TGTGCCAGCAGCTTGTCCTATGAAGCTTTCTTT	CASSLSYEAFF
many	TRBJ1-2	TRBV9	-	TGTGCCAGCACCCCCGAGGGAGACTATGGCTACACCTTC	CASTPEGDYGYTF
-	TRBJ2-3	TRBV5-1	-	TGCGCCAGCACGGAGGACCTCGCAGATACGCAGTATTTT	CASTEDLADTQYF
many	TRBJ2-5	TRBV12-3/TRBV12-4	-	TGTGCCAGCAGTTTAGAAGTGAAGTTCAACCAAGAGACCCAGTACTTC	CASSLEVKFNQETQYF
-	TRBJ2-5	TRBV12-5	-	TGTGCTAGTGTCACAGGTCAAGAGACCCAGTACTTC	CASVTGQETQYF
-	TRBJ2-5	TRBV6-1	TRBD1	TGTGCCAGCAGAACCGGGACAGGGTCCCAAGAGACCCAGTACTTC	CASRTGTGSQETQYF
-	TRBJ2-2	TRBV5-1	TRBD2	TGCGCCAGCAGCTTAGCCGCAGCGGGAACCGGGGAGCTGTTTTTT	CASSLAAAGTGELFF
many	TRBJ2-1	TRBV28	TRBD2	TGTGCCACCGAGACTAGCGGGATTCTGTATGAGCAGTTCTTC	CATETSGILYEQFF
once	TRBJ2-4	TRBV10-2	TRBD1	TGCGCCAGCAGGGGCGGGACAGGGGCCAAAAACATTCAGTACTTC	CASRGGTGAKNIQYF